This is a list of T cell receptor beta chains from one sample in a study of early T cells in non-severe SARS-CoV-2 infection. TCRdb processed the 5' RACE reads anew with MiXCR; each CDR3 protein has one entry. The data show some 80,000 distinct CDR3 sequences, roughly an eighth seen once. Input material: whole blood. All receptors come from an adult who was a healthcare worker with PCR-confirmed SARS-CoV-2 infection or an uninfected control (not recorded which). Both conserved end residues are part of each CDR3. The order of the fields is J gene, V gene, clone size, D gene, CDR3 DNA, CDR3 protein. A D gene is named only where the DNA matches it firmly. For some rows the clone size is stated as once, few or many, or as a class when expanded; others skip it.

J: TRBJ2-2; V: TRBV12-3/TRBV12-4; size: .; D: .; DNA: TGTGCCATCCGGAGAGTAGGGGAGCTGTTTTTT; CDR3: CAIRRVGELFF
J: TRBJ1-6; V: TRBV7-8; size: many; D: .; DNA: TGTGCCAGCAGCTTAGGGGTCAATTCACCCCTCCACTTT; CDR3: CASSLGVNSPLHF
J: TRBJ1-1; V: TRBV11-1; size: many; D: .; DNA: TGTGCCAGCAGCTACGCCCTTCAGGGTCGAAGCACTGAAGCTTTCTTT; CDR3: CASSYALQGRSTEAFF
J: TRBJ2-3; V: TRBV29-1; size: .; D: .; DNA: TGCAGCGTTGAAGAAGCTACAGATACGCAGTATTTT; CDR3: CSVEEATDTQYF
J: TRBJ2-2; V: TRBV12-3/TRBV12-4; size: .; D: TRBD2; DNA: TGTGCCAGCAGTTTTGGGAGGGGCAAGAACACCGGGGAGCTGTTTTTT; CDR3: CASSFGRGKNTGELFF
J: TRBJ2-2; V: TRBV6-2/TRBV6-3; size: many; D: .; DNA: TGTGCCAGCAGTTACTCGTCCAGGACCGGGGAGCTGTTTTTT; CDR3: CASSYSSRTGELFF
J: TRBJ1-2; V: TRBV6-5; size: many; D: TRBD1; DNA: TGTGCCAGCAGTTACTCACGCGGGGGACAGATCTATGGCTACACCTTC; CDR3: CASSYSRGGQIYGYTF
J: TRBJ1-5; V: TRBV6-2/TRBV6-3; size: many; D: TRBD1; DNA: TGTGCCAGCAGTTATTCGGGACAGGGGTATCAGCCCCAGCATTTT; CDR3: CASSYSGQGYQPQHF
J: TRBJ2-3; V: TRBV6-5; size: few; D: TRBD2; DNA: TGTGCCAGCAGTCCGGGACAAGCGGGGGGGCCTGTGACAGATACGCAGTATTTT; CDR3: CASSPGQAGGPVTDTQYF
J: TRBJ2-1; V: TRBV30; size: .; D: TRBD2; DNA: TGTGCCTGGAGTTGGGGGGGTCGGAACAATGAGCAGTTCTTC; CDR3: CAWSWGGRNNEQFF
J: TRBJ1-5; V: TRBV5-6; size: .; D: .; DNA: TGTGCCAGCACCCATTGGATACGGGGAAGCAATCAGCCCCAGCATTTT; CDR3: CASTHWIRGSNQPQHF
J: TRBJ1-5; V: TRBV27; size: .; D: .; DNA: TGTGCCAGCAAGGGGGGACACCCCAATCAGCCCCAGCATTTT; CDR3: CASKGGHPNQPQHF
J: TRBJ2-1; V: TRBV10-3; size: few; D: .; DNA: TGTGCCATCAGTGACAGGCAGTATGAGCAGTTCTTC; CDR3: CAISDRQYEQFF
J: TRBJ2-5; V: TRBV29-1; size: .; D: .; DNA: TGCAGCGTTGATTTGGCCAGAGGAGAGACCCAGTACTTC; CDR3: CSVDLARGETQYF
J: TRBJ1-3; V: TRBV12-5; size: few; D: .; DNA: TGTGCTAGTGGCCTTCAAAACACCATATATTTT; CDR3: CASGLQNTIYF
J: TRBJ2-7; V: TRBV20-1; size: few; D: .; DNA: TGCAGTGCTCCTAGCTTCGGGGGCTACGAGCAGTACTTC; CDR3: CSAPSFGGYEQYF
J: TRBJ2-5; V: TRBV3-1; size: many; D: .; DNA: TGTGCCAGCAGCCCTGGGACAGAGACCCAGTACTTC; CDR3: CASSPGTETQYF